A selection of T cell receptor beta chains follows, all from one sample in a study of cytomegalovirus exposure and HLA in healthy donors. Produced via immunoSEQ multiplex PCR; TCRdb's table is partial and in-frame only. Of about 200,000 clones detected, around three quarters appear once; the ten largest clones hold roughly 16%. Material for sequencing was PBMCs. The source of these receptors is a man aged 35-49 years in good health and CMV-seronegative. Both conserved end residues are part of each CDR3. D genes are given only for firm matches.

len: 11
v_gene: TRBV14
j_gene: TRBJ2-7
d_gene: -
CDR3aa: CASSQGQLQYF
CDR3nt: TGTGCCAGCAGCCAAGGACAGCTGCAGTACTTC

len: 19
v_gene: TRBV5-1
j_gene: TRBJ2-2
d_gene: TRBD1
CDR3aa: CASSLNHQGTGRDTGELFF
CDR3nt: TGCGCCAGCAGCCTCAACCACCAAGGGACAGGGCGTGACACCGGGGAGCTGTTTTTT

len: 15
v_gene: TRBV2
j_gene: TRBJ2-3
d_gene: TRBD2
CDR3aa: CASSLKRGGADTQYF
CDR3nt: TGTGCCAGCAGCCTAAAGCGGGGGGGGGCAGATACGCAGTATTTT

len: 13
v_gene: TRBV5-1
j_gene: TRBJ2-7
d_gene: TRBD1
CDR3aa: CASRDRATYEQYF
CDR3nt: TGCGCCAGCCGGGACAGAGCCACCTACGAGCAGTACTTC

len: 15
v_gene: TRBV7-2
j_gene: TRBJ2-3
d_gene: TRBD2
CDR3aa: CASSSSGGITDTQYF
CDR3nt: TGTGCCAGCAGCTCTAGCGGGGGGATCACAGATACGCAGTATTTT

len: 18
v_gene: TRBV9
j_gene: TRBJ2-1
d_gene: TRBD2
CDR3aa: CASSVGGTSGLRGKEQFF
CDR3nt: TGTGCCAGCAGCGTAGGAGGGACTAGCGGGTTAAGGGGAAAAGAGCAGTTCTTC

len: 17
v_gene: TRBV6-1
j_gene: TRBJ2-7
d_gene: TRBD1
CDR3aa: CASSEAPLGTGMNEQYF
CDR3nt: TGTGCCAGCAGTGAAGCGCCCTTGGGGACAGGGATGAACGAGCAGTACTTC

len: 14
v_gene: TRBV5-4
j_gene: TRBJ1-2
d_gene: TRBD1
CDR3aa: CASSTTGGAYGYTF
CDR3nt: TGTGCCAGCAGCACAACAGGGGGGGCCTATGGCTACACCTTC

len: 16
v_gene: TRBV12-5
j_gene: TRBJ2-1
d_gene: TRBD1
CDR3aa: CASGSSPGGAYNEQFF
CDR3nt: TGTGCTAGTGGTTCTTCACCAGGGGGCGCCTACAATGAGCAGTTCTTC

len: 15
v_gene: TRBV19
j_gene: TRBJ1-1
d_gene: TRBD1
CDR3aa: CASRSMNWDRTEAFF
CDR3nt: TGTGCCAGTAGATCGATGAATTGGGACAGGACTGAAGCTTTCTTT